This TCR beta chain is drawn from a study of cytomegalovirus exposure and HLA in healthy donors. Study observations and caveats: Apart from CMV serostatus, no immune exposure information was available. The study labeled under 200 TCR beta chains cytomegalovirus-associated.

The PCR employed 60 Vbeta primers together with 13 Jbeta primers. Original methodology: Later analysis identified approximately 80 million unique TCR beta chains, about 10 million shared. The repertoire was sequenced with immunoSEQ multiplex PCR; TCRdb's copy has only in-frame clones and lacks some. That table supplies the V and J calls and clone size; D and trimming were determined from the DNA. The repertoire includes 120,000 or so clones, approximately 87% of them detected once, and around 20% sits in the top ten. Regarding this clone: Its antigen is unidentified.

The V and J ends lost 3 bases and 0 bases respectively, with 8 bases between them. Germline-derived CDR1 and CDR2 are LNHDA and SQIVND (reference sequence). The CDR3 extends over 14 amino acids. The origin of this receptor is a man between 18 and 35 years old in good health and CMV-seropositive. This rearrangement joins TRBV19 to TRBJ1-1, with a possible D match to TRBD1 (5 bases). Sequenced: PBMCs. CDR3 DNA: TGTGCCAGTAGTATGGGGCAGATGAACACTGAAGCTTTCTTT. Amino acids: CASSMGQMNTEAFF.